Listed below are T cell receptor beta chains from one sample, sequenced in a study of vaccination effects on CD4 cells after COVID-19. TCRdb's copy holds only in-frame clones and misses some; the assay was immunoSEQ multiplex PCR. The data contain around 15,000 clones, around three quarters of them singletons. The antigens for these receptors are not known. The source was CD4+ T cells from PBMCs cultured with HCoV-NL63 spike peptides, collected after COVID-19 vaccination. The receptors derive from a human donor who had a prior SARS-CoV-2 infection. The CDR3 runs from the conserved cysteine through the conserved F or W. D genes are given only for firm matches. Some rows have no size entry. The others give once, few or many, or a class for an expanded clone.

V,J,D,size,CDR3,DNA
TRBV5-1,TRBJ2-1,TRBD1,.,CASSSGTGNTEQFF,TGCGCCAGCAGCTCCGGGACAGGGAATACTGAGCAGTTCTTC
TRBV27,TRBJ1-3,TRBD1,.,CASSASPRQGGNTIYF,TGTGCCAGCAGTGCAAGCCCGAGACAGGGGGGAAACACCATATATTTT
TRBV6-5,TRBJ2-3,.,once,CASSYWAGSTDTQYF,TGTGCCAGCAGTTACTGGGCGGGGAGCACAGATACGCAGTATTTT
TRBV7-9,TRBJ2-1,.,.,CASQKTSSYNEQFF,TGTGCCAGCCAGAAGACGTCCTCCTACAATGAGCAGTTCTTC
TRBV24-1,TRBJ1-2,TRBD1,.,CATSDPDRGGCDYGYTF,TGTGCCACCAGTGACCCGGACAGGGGAGGGTGTGACTATGGCTACACCTTC
TRBV18,TRBJ1-5,.,few,CASSPGSSNQPQHF,TGTGCCAGCTCACCAGGGTCCAGCAATCAGCCCCAGCATTTT
TRBV10-3,TRBJ1-3,.,.,CAISGLGLSGNTIYF,TGTGCCATCAGTGGATTGGGGCTCTCTGGAAACACCATATATTTT
TRBV11-2,TRBJ2-1,TRBD2,.,CASSLGFSGSSYNEQFF,TGTGCCAGCAGCTTAGGTTTTAGCGGGAGCTCCTACAATGAGCAGTTCTTC
TRBV6-1,TRBJ2-3,.,few,CASSDQGDTQYF,TGTGCCAGCAGTGACCAGGGCGATACGCAGTATTTT
TRBV30,TRBJ2-3,.,.,CAWSVFSGGSTDTQYF,TGTGCCTGGAGTGTTTTTTCAGGTGGGAGCACAGATACGCAGTATTTT
TRBV5-1,TRBJ2-7,.,.,CASSQIEGEQYF,TGCGCCAGCAGCCAAATTGAAGGGGAGCAGTACTTC
TRBV28,TRBJ2-7,TRBD2,.,CASSRPGLAGYEQYF,TGTGCCAGCAGTCGACCGGGACTAGCGGGATACGAGCAGTACTTC
TRBV5-1,TRBJ2-6,TRBD2,once,CASSLTSGSSGANVLTF,TGCGCCAGCAGCTTGACTAGCGGGAGCTCTGGGGCCAACGTCCTGACTTTC
TRBV5-5,TRBJ1-2,.,.,CASSLAGTAGYTF,TGTGCCAGCAGCTTGGCAGGCACGGCTGGCTACACCTTC
TRBV6-1,TRBJ1-6,.,.,CASSEAFSWDQYNSPLHF,TGTGCCAGCAGTGAAGCTTTTTCCTGGGATCAGTATAATTCACCCCTCCACTTT
TRBV30,TRBJ2-1,.,.,CAIKPTGWAFDGIRSEQFF,TGTGCTATCAAACCTACAGGGTGGGCTTTTGATGGGATCCGTAGTGAGCAGTTCTTC